Below, 30 T cell receptor beta chains from the same sample are listed, as sequenced in a study of shared clonotypes between healthy human individuals. Only in-frame clones appear in the TCRdb table, and some are missing; sequencing was by immunoSEQ multiplex PCR. The table shows some 1.5 million clones, with approximately 98% occurring only once. Sequenced material: naive CD4+ T cells sorted from blood. The subset denotes: CD45RA+ positively selected. The receptors originated from a young man in good health.

This clone was picked up one time. The chain is built from TRBV11-2 and TRBJ2-6; the D gene is possibly TRBD1 (6 bases). The CDR3 covers 15 residues. Germline V gene lookup returns CDR1 SGHAT and CDR2 FQNNGV. V gave up 4 bases and J gave up 2 bases, with 9 bases separating them. The DNA of the CDR3 is TGTGCCAGCAGCTCCAGGGGAGCTGGGGCCAACGTCCTGACTTTC. Its protein product is CASSSRGAGANVLTF.

The V and J genes are TRBV29-1 and TRBJ2-1; D may be TRBD1 (6 bases). Germline assignment: CDR1 SQVTM and CDR2 ANQGSEA. V was shortened by 6 bases and J by 8 bases, with 14 bases between the two germline ends. The CDR3 consists of 12 residues. Written as DNA, the CDR3 is TGCAGCGTCGCCAGGGGTGGCTATGAGCAGTTCTTC. Protein product: CSVARGGYEQFF.

The chain is built from TRBV29-1 and TRBJ1-2; tentatively, D is TRBD1 (6 bases). Germline lookup yields CDR1 SQVTM and CDR2 ANQGSEA. The CDR3 extends over 12 amino acids. V dropped 4 bases and J dropped 8 bases, with 14 bases sitting between them. CDR3 sequence reads: CSVVSGVGGYTF. The CDR3 DNA sequence: TGCAGCGTTGTTTCAGGGGTGGGAGGCTACACCTTC.

This clone was observed a single time. This rearrangement joins TRBV9 to TRBJ2-3; D gene uncertain. Germline V gene lookup returns CDR1 SGDLS and CDR2 YYNGEE. Trimming took off 1 base at V and 4 bases at J, with 13 bases between the two ends. This CDR3 is 15 amino acids long. The CDR3: CASSVRASSADTQYF. In DNA, the CDR3 is TGTGCCAGCAGCGTACGAGCGTCCTCGGCAGATACGCAGTATTTT.

This chain connects TRBV9 to TRBJ2-6, with no clear D. Germline-derived CDR1 and CDR2 are SGDLS and YYNGEE. The V end was cut by 3 bases, the J end by 2 bases, with 3 bases between. The CDR3 totals 13 residues. DNA of the CDR3: TGTGCCAGCAGCGGGGCTGGGGCCAACGTCCTGACTTTC. Its translation: CASSGAGANVLTF.

The chain is built from TRBV25-1 and TRBJ2-3, with a possible D match to TRBD1 (5 bases). Germline CDR1 MGHDK, CDR2 SYGVNS. Trimming stripped 2 bases from V and 4 bases from J, with 7 bases between. The CDR3 loop spans 13 amino acids. The CDR3 nucleotides read TGTGCCAGCAGTGAAAGGGGTGCAGATACGCAGTATTTT. It codes for CASSERGADTQYF. Combining the CDR3 with reference TRBV25-1 and TRBJ2-3 gives the whole variable domain EADIYQTPRYLVIGTGKKITLECSQTMGHDKMYWYQQDPGMELHLIHYSYGVNSTEKGDLSSESTVSRIRTEHFPLTLESARPSHTSQYLCASSERGADTQYFGPGTRLTVL.

This chain uses TRBV19 with TRBJ1-2; no clear D. V dropped 9 bases and J dropped 7 bases, with 12 bases sitting between them. Germline CDR1 LNHDA, CDR2 SQIVND (reference sequence). CDR3 length equals 11 residues. In DNA form, the CDR3 reads TGTGCCAGCAAGGGCGGGCTTGGCTACACCTTC. This sequence encodes CASKGGLGYTF.

J is TRBJ1-2 and V is TRBV10-3; 8 bases are shared with TRBD1. Germline CDR1 reads ENHRY; CDR2 reads SYGVKD. This CDR3 is built from 12 residues. V shed 10 bases and J 1 base; nucleotides not matched to a gene: 2. The CDR3 loop is CATGQGNYGYTF. The CDR3, as DNA: TGTGCCACCGGACAGGGTAACTATGGCTACACCTTC.

The chain links TRBV5-1 to TRBJ1-2; 7 bases fit TRBD1. The CDR3 extends over 14 amino acids. CDR1 is SGHRS and CDR2 is YFSETQ in the germline V gene. The V segment lost 2 bases and the J segment 3 bases; nucleotides outside the gene matches: 4. CDR3 amino acids: CASSFQGEHYGYTF. The CDR3, as DNA: TGCGCCAGCAGCTTTCAGGGGGAACACTATGGCTACACCTTC.

The chain couples TRBV5-1 to TRBJ1-2, with 9 bases matching TRBD1. J lost 8 bases, V lost 4 bases, and 3 bases had no gene match. This CDR3 region has 12 residues. Germline V gene lookup returns CDR1 SGHRS and CDR2 YFSETQ. CDR3: CASSPTGGGYTF. The CDR3 DNA reads TGCGCCAGCAGCCCAACAGGGGGCGGCTACACCTTC. Combining the CDR3 with reference TRBV5-1 and TRBJ1-2 gives the whole variable domain KAGVTQTPRYLIKTRGQQVTLSCSPISGHRSVSWYQQTPGQGLQFLFEYFSETQRNKGNFPGRFSGRQFSNSRSEMNVSTLELGDSALYLCASSPTGGGYTFGSGTRLTVV.

The chain recombines TRBV18 with TRBJ1-1; D gene unclear. The CDR3 contains 16 residues. The germline V gene has CDR1 KGHSH and CDR2 LQKENI. Deletions cut 3 bases from V and 1 base from J, with 15 bases between. The CDR3 protein is CASSPPGSNRNTEAFF. CDR3 DNA: TGTGCCAGCTCACCGCCTGGGAGCAACAGGAACACTGAAGCTTTCTTT.

The rearrangement joins TRBV27 to TRBJ2-1, with 12 positions matching TRBD2. Germline V CDR1 and CDR2: MNHEY, SMNVEV (reference sequence). The V and J ends lost 6 bases and 10 bases, in that order; junction bases with no gene match: 13. The CDR3 spans 16 residues. CDR3 coding DNA: TGTGCCAGCAGCCGCGGGGTGACTAGCGGGAGCCAGGAGCAGTTCTTC. This sequence encodes CASSRGVTSGSQEQFF.

The chain links TRBV5-4 to TRBJ2-1, with no clear D. The CDR3 is made up of 15 amino acids. Germline CDR1 reads SGHNT; CDR2 reads YYREEE (reference sequence). Trimming removed 0 bases from V and 4 bases from J, with 11 bases in between. The CDR3 nucleotides read TGTGCCAGCAGCTTGGTACCAGACTTTTACAATGAGCAGTTCTTC. Protein product: CASSLVPDFYNEQFF. Complete variable domain (other parts from reference TRBV5-4 and TRBJ2-1): ETGVTQSPTHLIKTRGQQVTLRCSSQSGHNTVSWYQQALGQGPQFIFQYYREEENGRGNFPPRFSGLQFPNYSSELNVNALELDDSALYLCASSLVPDFYNEQFFGPGTRLTVL.

With regard to this clone: The same CDR3 is also encoded by other DNA sequences in this sample. This chain joins TRBV7-2 and TRBJ2-5, with D maybe TRBD1 (6 bases). Trimming stripped 5 bases from V and 2 bases from J, with 9 bases between. The CDR3 length is 13 residues. Per germline, CDR1 SGHTA and CDR2 FQGNSA. The CDR3 sequence is CASSRTVQETQYF. CDR3 nucleotide sequence: TGTGCCAGCAGCCGGACAGTTCAAGAGACCCAGTACTTC. Based on the CDR3 plus reference TRBV7-2 and TRBJ2-5, the full variable domain is GAGVSQSPSNKVTEKGKDVELRCDPISGHTALYWYRQSLGQGLEFLIYFQGNSAPDKSGLPSDRFSAERTGGSVSTLTIQRTQQEDSAVYLCASSRTVQETQYFGPGTRLLVL.

This rearrangement joins TRBV6-5 to TRBJ2-1; 8 nucleotides match TRBD2. V lost 2 bases and J lost 9; bases outside the gene matches: 6. The germline CDR1 and CDR2 sequences are MNHEY and SVGAGI. The CDR3 runs 14 residues. Here the CDR3 reads CASSYGGSGSEQFF. The CDR3 bases are TGTGCCAGCAGTTACGGCGGGAGCGGGAGTGAGCAGTTCTTC.

The genes are TRBV6-4 and TRBJ2-5; D uncertain. There are 14 residues in the CDR3. CDR1 is MRHNA and CDR2 is SNTAGT in the germline V gene. The V end lost 2 bases, the J end lost 1 base, and 8 bases lay between the germline ends. The CDR3 loop reads CASSDLRTQETQYF. In DNA form, the CDR3 reads TGTGCCAGCAGTGACCTGAGGACCCAAGAGACCCAGTACTTC.

The V call is TRBV7-2, the J call TRBJ2-1, with 13 positions matching TRBD2. The CDR3 loop spans 16 amino acids. Germline CDR1 and CDR2: SGHTA and FQGNSA. With V trimmed by 5 bases and J by 7 bases, 8 bases remained unmatched. The CDR3 DNA reads TGTGCCAGCAGCGTGACTAGCGGGAGGCTTATGAATGAGCAGTTCTTC. Encoded protein: CASSVTSGRLMNEQFF.

This clone has a single count. This chain's CDR3 is CASSTSSGRIYEQYF. CDR3 bases: TGTGCCAGCAGCACCTCTAGCGGGAGGATCTACGAGCAGTACTTC. The chain combines TRBV21-1 with TRBJ2-7; the table's TRBD2 call for D was not verified on the DNA. TRBV21-1 is listed as a pseudogene. CDR3 length: 15 residues.

J is TRBJ2-7 and V is TRBV18; D unclear. Germline CDR1 reads KGHSH; CDR2 reads LQKENI. The CDR3 totals 15 residues. The V end was cut by 2 bases, the J end by 1 base, with 12 bases between. This CDR3 reads CASSPLGPPSYEQYF. CDR3 sequence (DNA): TGTGCCAGCTCACCATTAGGGCCCCCTTCCTACGAGCAGTACTTC.

The chain links TRBV19 to TRBJ2-7, with 10 bases that match TRBD1. The V segment lost 5 bases and the J segment 4 bases; nucleotides outside the gene matches: 5. This CDR3 is 14 amino acids long. The germline V gene has CDR1 LNHDA and CDR2 SQIVND (reference sequence). The CDR3 region has the DNA TGTGCCAGTAGTCGGCGGGACAGGGGTTACGAGCAGTACTTC. It is translated as CASSRRDRGYEQYF. The full variable domain, its missing parts supplied by reference TRBV19 and TRBJ2-7, is DGGITQSPKYLFRKEGQNVTLSCEQNLNHDAMYWYRQDPGQGLRLIYYSQIVNDFQKGDIAEGYSVSREKKESFPLTVTSAQKNPTAFYLCASSRRDRGYEQYFGPGTRLTVT.

This clone has only one observation. J is TRBJ2-2 and V is TRBV15; no clear D. The V gene's germline CDR1 is LNHNV and CDR2 YYDKDF (reference sequence). The CDR3 is 15 amino acids. V was trimmed by 4 bases and J by 1 base, leaving 10 bases between them. The CDR3 sequence: CATSTKGENTGELFF. Here the CDR3 DNA reads TGTGCCACCAGCACAAAAGGAGAGAACACCGGGGAGCTGTTTTTT.

V usage is TRBV30 and J usage is TRBJ1-1, with 10 bases matching TRBD1. The germline gives CDR1 GTSNPN, CDR2 SVGIG (reference sequence). V lost 3 bases and J lost 7; bases outside the gene matches: 8. CDR3 size: 14 residues. CDR3 sequence (DNA): TGTGCCTGGAGCGACGGGACAGGGGATGTTGAAGCTTTCTTT. This encodes CAWSDGTGDVEAFF.

This clone was seen only once. This sequence joins TRBV10-3 and TRBJ1-3, with 8 bases identical to TRBD1. Germline V gene data show CDR1 as ENHRY and CDR2 as SYGVKD. This CDR3 contains 14 residues. J was trimmed by 2 bases and V by 6 bases; bases with no gene match: 3. In nucleotides, the CDR3 is TGTGCCATCAGCGAGGACAGGGCTGGAAACACCATATATTTT. It codes for CAISEDRAGNTIYF.

The chain's CDR3 is CASSQPGDLRNEQFF. The CDR3 nucleotides read TGTGCCAGCAGCCAACCGGGAGATCTTCGCAATGAGCAGTTCTTC. The chain couples TRBV14 to TRBJ2-1, with a weak D call TRBD2 (6 bases). V was shortened by 2 bases and J by 6 bases, with 14 bases between the two germline ends. The germline CDR1 and CDR2 sequences are SGHDN and FVKESK. The CDR3 has 15 residues.

Points on this clone: Other DNA sequences from this sample encode an identical CDR3 as well. This chain connects TRBV20-1 to TRBJ1-2, with no clear D. The V and J ends lost 0 bases and 6 bases respectively, with 2 bases between them. From germline, CDR1 is DFQATT and CDR2 SNEGSKA (reference sequence). The CDR3 runs 10 residues. The CDR3 coding sequence is TGCAGTGCTAGAGATCATGGCTACACCTTC. This translates into CSARDHGYTF.

This sequence joins TRBV5-4 and TRBJ2-3, with 8 nucleotides matching TRBD2. V shed 1 base, J shed 5 bases, and the junction held 12 bases outside the gene matches. The germline gives CDR1 SGHNT, CDR2 YYREEE (reference sequence). The CDR3 totals 17 residues. CDR3 protein: CASSLTPSGSWIDTQYF. CDR3 coding DNA: TGTGCCAGCAGCTTGACCCCGAGCGGGAGCTGGATAGATACGCAGTATTTT.

In its sample, this clone was seen once. V gene TRBV27 combines with J gene TRBJ1-4; D call uncertain. Trimming took off 6 bases at V and 0 bases at J, with 11 bases between the two ends. Germline CDR1 reads MNHEY; CDR2 reads SMNVEV (reference sequence). The CDR3 length is 15 residues. The CDR3 DNA sequence: TGTGCCAGCAGCGCCCGTAGGGCAACTAATGAAAAACTGTTTTTT. As protein: CASSARRATNEKLFF.

This chain joins TRBV9 and TRBJ2-6; D might be TRBD1 (6 bases). The ends were cut back, 0 bases at V and 0 bases at J, with 22 bases in the middle. CDR1 and CDR2 (germline): SGDLS, YYNGEE. The CDR3 has 21 residues. DNA for the CDR3: TGTGCCAGCAGCGTAGTTGGGATTAGCCGGGACACGAGCTCTGGGGCCAACGTCCTGACTTTC. The encoded protein is CASSVVGISRDTSSGANVLTF.

The V and J genes are TRBV7-7 and TRBJ2-7, with no clear D. V lost 1 base to trimming and J lost 7 bases, with 11 bases between them. Looked up from germline, CDR1 is SSHAT and CDR2 is FNYEAQ (reference sequence). This CDR3 is built from 13 residues. CDR3 in DNA: TGTGCCAGCAGCTTAGGGACGGGTGGGGAGCAGTACTTC. Protein product: CASSLGTGGEQYF.

This clone was counted a single time. The chain joins TRBV5-8 to TRBJ1-1; a possible D gene is TRBD1 (5 bases). The V and J ends lost 1 base and 7 bases respectively, with 26 bases between them. The CDR3 is 18 amino acids. Germline V CDR1 and CDR2: SGHTS, YDEGEE. CDR3: CASSLPKSRGVPTSEAFF. CDR3 DNA sequence: TGTGCCAGCAGCTTGCCGAAGTCACGGGGCGTACCAACAAGTGAAGCTTTCTTT.